The following is a T cell receptor (beta chain) sequence with its context. What it binds is unknown. Using a FACSAria, the CD4+ and CD8+ T cells were sorted from the PBMCs. The CDR3 runs 14 residues. Trimming stripped 1 base from V and 0 bases from J, with 7 bases between. Germline values: CDR1 SGHTA, CDR2 FQGNSA. The sample comes from a study of CD8+ T cells in alopecia areata. Following RNA extraction, reverse transcription yielded cDNA that acted as the sequencing template. Measured with immunoSEQ multiplex PCR; TCRdb has only the in-frame clones, and not every one. The sample lists 90,000 to 130,000 clones; roughly 59% were seen once. Points from the study as a whole: Greater clonality was observed in lesional scalp samples, especially alopecia totalis/universalis, versus normal scalp. Among patients, TCR sharing was less clear than in mice, a difference possibly due in part to HLA diversity in the patient population. Sequences from scalp samples also cover resident alphabeta T cells of normal skin.

The TCR was taken from a human donor in good health. The source material was CD8+ T cells sorted from blood. The genes are TRBV7-2 and TRBJ2-7, with D hard to call. CDR3 protein: CASSLDVGSYEQYF. The CDR3 DNA follows: TGTGCCAGCAGCTTAGATGTGGGCTCCTACGAGCAGTACTTC.